Below are 27 T cell receptor beta chains sequenced from a single sample in a study of T cells after yellow fever vaccination. TCRdb reanalysed the 5' RACE reads using MiXCR and keeps one entry per CDR3 protein. In the table there are roughly 32,000 distinct CDR3 sequences, 10% to 13% of which are singletons. This sample comprised PBMCs, either bulk or a sorted T-cell subset (CD4+, CD8+, memory, or dextramer-sorted; not recorded which), obtained less than 16 days after the first yellow fever vaccination. These receptors were obtained from a young man who received the YFV17D yellow fever vaccine.

This clonotype has at least ten counts. Here the CDR3 DNA reads TGTGCCAGCAGTTTAGCGCTGGATGGGGTAACAGATACGCAGTATTTT. Amino acid sequence: CASSLALDGVTDTQYF. The chain uses TRBV12-3 or TRBV12-4 and TRBJ2-3; D unclear. The length of the CDR3 is 16 residues. Trimming shortened V by 0 bases and J by 3 bases, and 13 bases separated the two germline ends.

This clonotype was counted only a few times. The chain recombines TRBV7-2 with TRBJ2-1; 15 nucleotides match TRBD2. CDR1 is SGHTA, CDR2 FQGNSA, per germline. V shed 5 bases and J 9 bases; nucleotides not matched to a gene: 5. This CDR3 region has 15 residues. The CDR3 nucleotides are TGTGCCAGCAGCCCTTGGACTAGCGGGGGGGGTGAGCAGTTCTTC. It is translated as CASSPWTSGGGEQFF.

This clonotype was detected many times. The chain has TRBV20-1 and TRBJ2-6, with 8 bases matching TRBD1. V was pared by 3 bases and J by 2 bases, with 3 bases of the junction left unmatched. CDR1 DFQATT and CDR2 SNEGSKA come from the germline V gene (reference sequence). CDR3 size: 15 residues. This CDR3 reads CSARQGATGANVLTF. DNA for the CDR3: TGCAGTGCTAGGCAGGGGGCGACTGGGGCCAACGTCCTGACTTTC.

This clonotype was observed at least ten times. The chain joins TRBV10-3 to TRBJ2-5; D gene uncertain. Deletions cut 0 bases from V and 5 bases from J, with 10 bases between. Germline CDR1 and CDR2: ENHRY and SYGVKD. The CDR3 totals 14 residues. The CDR3, as DNA: TGTGCCATCAGTGAGTCGCGTGTGTTGGAGACCCAGTACTTC. This encodes CAISESRVLETQYF.

This clonotype was seen repeatedly, ten times or more. The chain has TRBV6-5 and TRBJ1-6; D gene unclear. CDR1 is MNHEY, CDR2 SVGAGI, per germline. The CDR3 is 14 amino acids. With 1 base removed from V and 7 bases from J, the gap between germline ends came to 8 bases. The CDR3: CASSYWETNSPLHF. Written as DNA, the CDR3 is TGTGCCAGCAGTTACTGGGAGACAAATTCACCCCTCCACTTT.

This clonotype was observed a few times. The V call is TRBV5-5, the J call TRBJ2-1; tentatively, D is TRBD2 (6 bases). There are 16 residues in the CDR3. V was pared by 4 bases and J by 6 bases, with 20 bases between. Germline V CDR1 and CDR2: SGHKS, YYEKEE (reference sequence). CDR3 sequence reads: CASSPAGRGPPNEQFF. The CDR3 DNA reads as TGTGCCAGCAGCCCCGCGGGGCGGGGTCCCCCCAATGAGCAGTTCTTC.

This clonotype appeared many times. The V gene is TRBV7-6, the J gene TRBJ2-3, with 10 bases that match TRBD2. Losses at the gene ends were 10 bases for V and 1 base for J; bases not matched to a gene: 5. CDR1 SGHVS and CDR2 FNYEAQ come from the germline V gene. This CDR3 region has 14 residues. The CDR3 nucleotides are TGTGCCACCAGAGCGGGGGGGGGCACAGATACGCAGTATTTT. Its protein is CATRAGGGTDTQYF.

This clonotype has a count of ten or more. The J gene is TRBJ1-3, the V gene TRBV27; TRBD1 matches 7 bases. Germline CDR1 reads MNHEY; CDR2 reads SMNVEV (reference sequence). The CDR3 totals 15 residues. With V trimmed by 1 base and J by 4 bases, 4 bases remained unmatched. The CDR3: CASSLYRGLGNTIYF. Written as DNA, the CDR3 is TGTGCCAGCAGTTTATACAGGGGTTTAGGAAACACCATATATTTT.

This clonotype was seen many times. The rearrangement uses TRBV6-5 and TRBJ1-1; D gene ambiguous. Germline assignment: CDR1 MNHEY and CDR2 SVGAGI. The V and J ends lost 1 base and 0 bases respectively, with 21 bases between them. The length of the CDR3 is 19 residues. The CDR3 region has the DNA TGTGCCAGCAGTTACTTCCTTTTCCCCGCGGAACAGCTGAACACTGAAGCTTTCTTT. Protein sequence: CASSYFLFPAEQLNTEAFF.

At least ten counts were recorded for this clonotype. The chain has TRBV15 and TRBJ2-5; TRBD2 matches 9 bases. V shed 0 bases, J shed 4 bases, and the junction held 9 bases outside the gene matches. Germline values: CDR1 LNHNV, CDR2 YYDKDF (reference sequence). The length of the CDR3 is 17 residues. As DNA, the CDR3 is TGTGCCACCAGCAGAGAAAAAATTAGCGGGGGCGGAGAGACCCAGTACTTC. It translates to CATSREKISGGGETQYF. Based on the CDR3 plus reference TRBV15 and TRBJ2-5, the full variable domain is DAMVIQNPRYQVTQFGKPVTLSCSQTLNHNVMYWYQQKSSQAPKLLFHYYDKDFNNEADTPDNFQSRRPNTSFCFLDIRSPGLGDTAMYLCATSREKISGGGETQYFGPGTRLLVL.

This clonotype was observed at least ten times. The chain recombines TRBV7-9 with TRBJ2-1; no firm D call. CDR3 length: 12 residues. V was cut by 1 base and J by 4 bases, with 2 bases left in between. Germline-derived CDR1 and CDR2 are SEHNR and FQNEAQ (reference sequence). Here the CDR3 reads CASSLGYNEQFF. The CDR3 region has the DNA TGTGCCAGCAGCTTAGGGTACAATGAGCAGTTCTTC.

This clonotype was detected many times. The rearrangement uses TRBV11-3 and TRBJ2-2, with a tentative D call TRBD2 (6 bases). The V gene lost 5 bases and the J gene lost 3 bases, with 7 bases spanning the gap. The CDR3 totals 13 residues. CDR1 is SGHNT and CDR2 is YENEEA in the germline V gene. CDR3 protein: CASSPGDTGELFF. The CDR3 DNA reads as TGTGCCAGCAGCCCGGGGGACACCGGGGAGCTGTTTTTT.

The chain recombines TRBV7-9 with TRBJ2-5; a possible D gene is TRBD2 (6 bases). The CDR3 is 16 residues long. Germline V gene lookup returns CDR1 SEHNR and CDR2 FQNEAQ (reference sequence). With 2 bases removed from V and 2 bases from J, the gap between germline ends came to 15 bases. CDR3 loop: CASSLNPPSGQETQYF. The DNA of the CDR3 is TGTGCCAGCAGCTTAAACCCCCCAAGCGGGCAAGAGACCCAGTACTTC.

Concerning this clonotype: One end of the junction varies from germline; a read error may be responsible. This chain uses TRBV4-2 with TRBJ2-3; D perhaps matches TRBD2 (6 bases). Germline CDR1 is LGHNA and CDR2 is YNFKEQ. The CDR3 is 16 residues long. The CDR3 sequence: CAISRGLLRDSDTQYF. The CDR3 DNA sequence: TGTGCCATCAGCCGCGGGCTCCTACGGGACTCAGATACGCAGTATTTT.

This clonotype was detected ten times or more. V usage is TRBV27 and J usage is TRBJ2-1, with TRBD2 matching over 9 bases. The CDR3 covers 13 residues. V was pared by 3 bases and J by 12 bases, with 6 bases of the junction left unmatched. The germline CDR1 and CDR2 sequences are MNHEY and SMNVEV (reference sequence). The CDR3 spells CASSLAGGSGQFF. CDR3 coding DNA: TGTGCCAGCAGTTTGGCGGGGGGGAGCGGGCAGTTCTTC.

In regard to this clonotype: This may come from a read error, since a much larger clone is one base off. This chain links TRBV20-1 with TRBJ1-5; 7 nucleotides agree with TRBD1. Per germline, CDR1 DFQATT and CDR2 SNEGSKA (reference sequence). This CDR3 comprises 16 residues. This CDR3 reads CCARSVQGYSNQPQHF. In nucleotides, the CDR3 is TGCTGTGCTAGATCGGTACAGGGGTATAGCAATCAGCCCCAGCATTTT.

This clonotype appeared many times. The V gene is TRBV11-2, the J gene TRBJ1-4; a weak D match, TRBD1 (6 bases). The CDR3 runs 20 residues. The germline V and J ends were trimmed by 4 bases and 5 bases, with 29 bases remaining between them. CDR1 and CDR2 from the germline V gene are SGHAT and FQNNGV. The CDR3 reads CASSSEPTGTSLCENEKLFF. The CDR3, as DNA: TGTGCCAGCAGCTCCGAGCCGACCGGGACAAGCCTCTGTGAAAATGAAAAACTGTTTTTT.

This clonotype showed up many times. This chain links TRBV5-5 with TRBJ2-4; no firm D call. Germline V lookup: CDR1 SGHKS, CDR2 YYEKEE (reference sequence). The ends were cut back, 0 bases at V and 0 bases at J, with 4 bases in the middle. The CDR3 runs to 14 residues. The chain's CDR3 is CASSLGVAKNIQYF. CDR3 coding DNA: TGTGCCAGCAGCTTGGGTGTAGCCAAAAACATTCAGTACTTC.

This clonotype has ten or more counts. This chain connects TRBV7-3 to TRBJ2-1; D is unresolved. The CDR3 has 13 amino acids. The V end was cut by 8 bases, the J end by 7 bases, with 15 bases between. CDR1 is SGHTA, CDR2 FQGTGA, per germline. CDR3 bases: TGTGCCAGCCAATCCCCGGATACTAATGAGCAGTTCTTC. Its protein is CASQSPDTNEQFF.

This clonotype was observed at least ten times. The chain joins TRBV29-1 to TRBJ1-1, with TRBD1 identical over 9 bases. Germline-derived CDR1 and CDR2 are SQVTM and ANQGSEA. V lost 4 bases, J lost 4 bases, and 7 bases stayed unmatched. The CDR3 sequence is 14 residues long. CDR3: CSVVLLQGATEAFF. The CDR3 DNA reads as TGCAGCGTTGTACTTCTACAGGGGGCCACTGAAGCTTTCTTT.

There are many counts of this clonotype. The DNA of the CDR3 is TGTGCCACCAGTGGTACAGGGCGAGTCACTGAAGCTTTCTTT. Translating gives CATSGTGRVTEAFF. V usage is TRBV24-1 and J usage is TRBJ1-1; D is perhaps TRBD1 (6 bases). The CDR3 contains 14 residues. V gave up 5 bases and J gave up 4 bases, with 13 bases separating them. In germline, CDR1 is KGHDR, CDR2 SFDVKD.

This clonotype was recorded at least ten times. The chain combines TRBV12-3 or TRBV12-4 with TRBJ1-4; the match to TRBD1 covers 8 bases. This CDR3 is 15 amino acids long. V lost 2 bases, J lost 5 bases, and 4 bases stayed unmatched. The CDR3 DNA follows: TGTGCCAGCAGTTTACAGGGGGCTAGGAATGAAAAACTGTTTTTT. Translating it yields CASSLQGARNEKLFF.

This clonotype was found many times. V and J are TRBV11-3 and TRBJ2-4; D call uncertain. V was cut by 5 bases and J by 4 bases, with 12 bases left in between. The germline V gene encodes CDR1 SGHNT and CDR2 YENEEA. The CDR3 contains 14 residues. CDR3 protein: CASSVILSKNIQYF. The DNA of the CDR3 is TGTGCCAGCAGCGTGATCCTCAGTAAAAACATTCAGTACTTC.

This clonotype occurred many times. The CDR3 sequence is CASSEEGPTYEQYF. For the CDR3, the DNA is TGTGCCAGCAGTGAAGAGGGGCCGACCTACGAGCAGTACTTC. The chain carries TRBV6-1 and TRBJ2-7, with a weak D call TRBD1 (5 bases). CDR1 is MNHNS, CDR2 SASEGT, per germline. Trimming removed 1 base at V and 2 bases at J, with 9 bases between. The length of the CDR3 is 14 residues.

The table lists this clonotype with many counts. The rearrangement joins TRBV20-1 to TRBJ2-7, with D maybe TRBD2 (6 bases). Germline values: CDR1 DFQATT, CDR2 SNEGSKA (reference sequence). Between the trimmed V and J ends, which lost 0 bases and 7 bases, there was a span of 13 bases. CDR3 length equals 13 residues. The CDR3 DNA follows: TGCAGTGCTAGAGATTATGGGACTGGGGAGCAGTACGTC. This codes for CSARDYGTGEQYV.

In its sample, this clonotype was seen many times. The V and J genes are TRBV11-2 and TRBJ2-1, with D perhaps TRBD1 or TRBD2 (6 bases each). Trimming removed 3 bases from V and 2 bases from J, with 11 bases in between. The germline gives CDR1 SGHAT, CDR2 FQNNGV. The CDR3 is 15 residues long. The CDR3 region is CASSFDGGPYNEQFF. As DNA, the CDR3 is TGTGCCAGCAGCTTTGACGGGGGCCCCTACAATGAGCAGTTCTTC.

This clonotype occurred many times. This chain uses TRBV24-1 with TRBJ2-5; D may be TRBD2 (6 bases). The V end was cut by 2 bases, the J end by 2 bases, with 14 bases between. The CDR3 extends over 16 amino acids. Germline V gene data show CDR1 as KGHDR and CDR2 as SFDVKD. The CDR3 loop reads CATSDYGMGGQETQYF. The CDR3 coding sequence is TGTGCCACCAGTGATTACGGAATGGGGGGACAAGAGACCCAGTACTTC.